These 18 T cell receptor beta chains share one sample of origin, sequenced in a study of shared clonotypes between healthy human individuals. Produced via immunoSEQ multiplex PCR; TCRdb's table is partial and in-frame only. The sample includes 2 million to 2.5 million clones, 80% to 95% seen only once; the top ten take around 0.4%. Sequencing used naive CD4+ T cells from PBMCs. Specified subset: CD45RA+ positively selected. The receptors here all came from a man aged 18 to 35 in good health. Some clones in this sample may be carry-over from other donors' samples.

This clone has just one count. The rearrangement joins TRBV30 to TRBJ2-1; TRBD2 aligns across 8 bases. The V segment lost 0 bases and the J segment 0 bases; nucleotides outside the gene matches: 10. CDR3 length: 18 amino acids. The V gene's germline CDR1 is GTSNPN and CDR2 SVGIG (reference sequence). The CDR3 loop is CAWSVSLTSVSSYNEQFF. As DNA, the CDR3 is TGTGCCTGGAGTGTTTCGCTGACTAGCGTAAGCTCCTACAATGAGCAGTTCTTC.

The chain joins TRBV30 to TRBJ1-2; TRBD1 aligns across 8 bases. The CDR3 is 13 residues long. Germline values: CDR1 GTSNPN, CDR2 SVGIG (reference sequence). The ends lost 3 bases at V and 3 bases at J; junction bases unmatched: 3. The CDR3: CAWRAGGYYGYTF. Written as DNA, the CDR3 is TGTGCCTGGAGGGCAGGGGGCTACTATGGCTACACCTTC.

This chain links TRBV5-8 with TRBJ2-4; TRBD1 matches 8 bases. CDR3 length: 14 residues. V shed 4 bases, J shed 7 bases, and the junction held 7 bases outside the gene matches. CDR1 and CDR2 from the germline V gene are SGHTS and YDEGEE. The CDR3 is CASSPRTGRNIQYF. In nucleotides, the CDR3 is TGTGCCAGCAGCCCTCGGACAGGGAGGAACATTCAGTACTTC.

Written as DNA, the CDR3 is TGTGCCAGCAGTCCCCGGACTAGCGGTCTCACAGATACGCAGTATTTT. Translated, it gives CASSPRTSGLTDTQYF. The rearrangement joins TRBV28 to TRBJ2-3; 10 bases line up with TRBD2. From germline, CDR1 is MDHEN and CDR2 SYDVKM. The J segment lost 2 bases and the V segment lost 5 bases, leaving 7 bases of the junction unmatched. The CDR3 length is 16 residues.

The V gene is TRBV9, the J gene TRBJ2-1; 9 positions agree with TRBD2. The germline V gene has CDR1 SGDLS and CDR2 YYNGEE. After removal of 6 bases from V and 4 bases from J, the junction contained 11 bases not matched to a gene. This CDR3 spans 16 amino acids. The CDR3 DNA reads TGTGCCAGCAATGCGCGGGAGGGCCTGGGATACAATGAGCAGTTCTTC. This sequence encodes CASNAREGLGYNEQFF.

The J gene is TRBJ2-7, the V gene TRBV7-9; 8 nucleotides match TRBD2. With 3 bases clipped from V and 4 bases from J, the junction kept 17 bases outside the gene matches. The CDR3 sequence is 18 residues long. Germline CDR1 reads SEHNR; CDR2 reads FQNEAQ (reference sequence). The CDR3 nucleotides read TGTGCCAGCAGCTTGAGGGGGGTCGGGAGCGGGAGAGATTACGAGCAGTACTTC. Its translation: CASSLRGVGSGRDYEQYF.

CDR3 coding DNA: TGTGCCAGCAGGAATTCCTTCACTAACGAGCAGTACTTC. Translated: CASRNSFTNEQYF. This chain uses TRBV2 with TRBJ2-7; no clear D gene. CDR1 is SNHLY and CDR2 is FYNNEI in the germline V gene. The V end lost 6 bases, the J end lost 5 bases, and 14 bases lay between the germline ends. CDR3 size: 13 residues. The full variable domain, in which reference TRBV2 and TRBJ2-7 provide the parts outside the CDR3, is EPEVTQTPSHQVTQMGQEVILRCVPISNHLYFYWYRQILGQKVEFLVSFYNNEISEKSEIFDDQFSVERPDGSNFTLKIRSTKLEDSAMYFCASRNSFTNEQYFGPGTRLTVT.

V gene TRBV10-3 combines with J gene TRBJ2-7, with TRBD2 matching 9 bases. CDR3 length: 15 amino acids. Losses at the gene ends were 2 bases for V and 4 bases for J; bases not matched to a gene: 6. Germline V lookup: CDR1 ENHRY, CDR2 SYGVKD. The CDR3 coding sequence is TGTGCCATCAGTGAGGTTAGCGGGAGAGGATACGAGCAGTACTTC. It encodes CAISEVSGRGYEQYF.

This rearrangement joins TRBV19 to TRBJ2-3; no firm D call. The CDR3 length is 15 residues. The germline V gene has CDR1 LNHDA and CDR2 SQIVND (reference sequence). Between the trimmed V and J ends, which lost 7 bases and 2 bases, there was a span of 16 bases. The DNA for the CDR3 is TGTGCCAGTAACGACGACCCTTCCTCCACAGATACGCAGTATTTT. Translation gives CASNDDPSSTDTQYF. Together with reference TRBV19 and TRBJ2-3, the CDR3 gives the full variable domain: DGGITQSPKYLFRKEGQNVTLSCEQNLNHDAMYWYRQDPGQGLRLIYYSQIVNDFQKGDIAEGYSVSREKKESFPLTVTSAQKNPTAFYLCASNDDPSSTDTQYFGPGTRLTVL.

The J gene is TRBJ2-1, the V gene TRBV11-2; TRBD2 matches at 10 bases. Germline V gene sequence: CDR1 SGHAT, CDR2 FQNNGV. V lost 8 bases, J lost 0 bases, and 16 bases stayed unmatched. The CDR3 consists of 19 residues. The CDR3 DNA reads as TGTGCCAGCGGGGGAGGACTAGCGGAGAAAATTAGCTCCTACAATGAGCAGTTCTTC. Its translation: CASGGGLAEKISSYNEQFF.

The CDR3 is CASKVVGMNTEAFF. The DNA of the CDR3 is TGTGCCAGTAAGGTTGTGGGAATGAACACTGAAGCTTTCTTT. This chain links TRBV19 with TRBJ1-1; D gene ambiguous. Trimming took off 7 bases at V and 0 bases at J, with 12 bases between the two ends. CDR3 length: 14 residues. CDR1 is LNHDA and CDR2 is SQIVND in the germline V gene (reference sequence).

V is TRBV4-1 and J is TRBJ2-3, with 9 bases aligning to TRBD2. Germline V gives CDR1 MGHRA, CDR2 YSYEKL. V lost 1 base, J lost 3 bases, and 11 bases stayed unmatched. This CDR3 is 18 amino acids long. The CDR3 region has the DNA TGCGCCAGCAGCCAAGGCCTTTTGCGGGAGGGCCTGACAGATACGCAGTATTTT. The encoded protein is CASSQGLLREGLTDTQYF.

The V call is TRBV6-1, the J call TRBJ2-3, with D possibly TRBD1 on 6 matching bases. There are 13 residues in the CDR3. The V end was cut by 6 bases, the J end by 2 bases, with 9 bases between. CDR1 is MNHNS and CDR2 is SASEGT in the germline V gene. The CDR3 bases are TGTGCCAGCAGGACAGGTCTCACAGATACGCAGTATTTT. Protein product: CASRTGLTDTQYF.

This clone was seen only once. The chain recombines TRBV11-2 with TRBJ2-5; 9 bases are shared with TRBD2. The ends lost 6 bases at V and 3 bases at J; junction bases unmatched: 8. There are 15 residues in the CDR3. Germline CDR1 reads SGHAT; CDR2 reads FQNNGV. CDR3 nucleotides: TGTGCCAGCAGGGGACTGACTAGCGGTAAAGAGACCCAGTACTTC. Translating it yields CASRGLTSGKETQYF.

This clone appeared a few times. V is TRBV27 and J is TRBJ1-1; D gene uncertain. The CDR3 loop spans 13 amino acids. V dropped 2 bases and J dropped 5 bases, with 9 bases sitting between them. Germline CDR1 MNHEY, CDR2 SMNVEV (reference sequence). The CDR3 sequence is CASSLVGKTEAFF. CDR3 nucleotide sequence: TGTGCCAGCAGTTTAGTCGGCAAGACTGAAGCTTTCTTT.

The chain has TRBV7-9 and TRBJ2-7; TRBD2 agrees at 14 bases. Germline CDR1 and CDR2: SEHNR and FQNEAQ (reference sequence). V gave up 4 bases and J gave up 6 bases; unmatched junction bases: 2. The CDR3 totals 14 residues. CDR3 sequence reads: CASSSGTSGSEQYF. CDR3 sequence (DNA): TGTGCCAGCAGCTCCGGGACTAGCGGGAGCGAGCAGTACTTC.

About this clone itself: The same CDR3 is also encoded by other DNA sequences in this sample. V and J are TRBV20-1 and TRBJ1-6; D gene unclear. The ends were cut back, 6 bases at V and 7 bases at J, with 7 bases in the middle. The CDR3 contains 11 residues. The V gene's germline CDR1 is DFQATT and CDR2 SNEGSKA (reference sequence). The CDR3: CSARGNSPLHF. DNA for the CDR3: TGCAGTGCCCGTGGGAATTCACCCCTCCACTTT.

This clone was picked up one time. The CDR3 loop is CASIKGGAGELFF. The CDR3 DNA reads TGTGCCAGCATAAAGGGGGGGGCCGGGGAGCTGTTTTTT. The chain recombines TRBV2 with TRBJ2-2; D may be TRBD2 (7 bases). CDR3 length: 13 residues. CDR1 is SNHLY and CDR2 is FYNNEI in the germline V gene. V dropped 7 bases and J dropped 6 bases, with 12 bases sitting between them.